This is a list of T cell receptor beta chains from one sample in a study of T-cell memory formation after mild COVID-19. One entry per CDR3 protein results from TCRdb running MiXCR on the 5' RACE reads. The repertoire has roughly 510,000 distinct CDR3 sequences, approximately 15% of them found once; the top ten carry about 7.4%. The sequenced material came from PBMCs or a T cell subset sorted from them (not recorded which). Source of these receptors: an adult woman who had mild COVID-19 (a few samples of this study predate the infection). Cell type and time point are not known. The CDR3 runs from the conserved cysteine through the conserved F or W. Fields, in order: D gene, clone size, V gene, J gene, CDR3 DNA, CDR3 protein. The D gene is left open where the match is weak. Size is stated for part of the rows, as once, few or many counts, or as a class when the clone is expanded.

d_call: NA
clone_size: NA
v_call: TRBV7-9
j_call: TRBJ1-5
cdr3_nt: TGTGCCAGCAGCTTGACCGGTAACAATCAGCCCCAGCATTTT
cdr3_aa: CASSLTGNNQPQHF

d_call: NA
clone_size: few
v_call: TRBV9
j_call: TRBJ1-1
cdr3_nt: TGTGCCAGCAGCGTAGTATCATACACTGAAGCTTTCTTT
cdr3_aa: CASSVVSYTEAFF

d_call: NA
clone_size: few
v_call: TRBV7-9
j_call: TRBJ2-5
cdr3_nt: NA
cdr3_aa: CASSRLWQHQETQYF

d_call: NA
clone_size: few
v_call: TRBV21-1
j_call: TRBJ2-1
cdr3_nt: TGTGCCAGCAGCAAAAGGTGGCCAATTTGTGGTGAGCAGTTCTTC
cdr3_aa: CASSKRWPICGEQFF

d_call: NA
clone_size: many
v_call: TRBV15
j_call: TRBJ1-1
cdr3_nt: TGTGCCACCAGCAGAGAATCGGGGCTTAACACTGAAGCTTTCTTT
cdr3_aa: CATSRESGLNTEAFF

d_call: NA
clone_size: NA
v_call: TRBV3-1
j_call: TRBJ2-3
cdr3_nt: TGTGCCAGCAGCCAAGATTCCCCCGGGGCGCACGATACGCAGTATTTT
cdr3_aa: CASSQDSPGAHDTQYF

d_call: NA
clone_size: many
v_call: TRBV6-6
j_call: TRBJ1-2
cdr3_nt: TGTGCCAGCAGTTTGGACTTCTATGGCTACACCTTC
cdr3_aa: CASSLDFYGYTF

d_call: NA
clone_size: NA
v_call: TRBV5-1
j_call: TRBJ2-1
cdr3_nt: TGCGCCAGCAGCTTGGGACATGGGGCCTACAATGAGCAGTTCTTC
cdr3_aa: CASSLGHGAYNEQFF

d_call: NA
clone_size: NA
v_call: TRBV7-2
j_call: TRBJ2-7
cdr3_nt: TGTGCCAGCAGGCTCGACAGGGCGGGGGAGCAGTACTTC
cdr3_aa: CASRLDRAGEQYF

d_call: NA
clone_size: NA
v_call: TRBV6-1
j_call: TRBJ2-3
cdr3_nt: TGTGCCAGCAGTGATCTCTCTATCCCAGATACGCAGTATTTT
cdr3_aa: CASSDLSIPDTQYF

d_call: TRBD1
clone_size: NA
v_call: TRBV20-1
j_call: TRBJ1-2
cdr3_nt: TGCAGTGCTAGAGAGGGGACAGGGGGCGGCTATGGCTACACCTTC
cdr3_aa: CSAREGTGGGYGYTF

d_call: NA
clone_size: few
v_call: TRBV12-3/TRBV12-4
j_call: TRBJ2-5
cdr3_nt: TGTGCCAGCAGTCCTCGCTGGCTCACCTCCGGGGAGACCCAGTACTTC
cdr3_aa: CASSPRWLTSGETQYF

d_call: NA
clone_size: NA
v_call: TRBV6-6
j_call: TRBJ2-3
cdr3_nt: TGTGCCAGCAGTTACTCGGGCAGTTTCACAGATACGCAGTATTTT
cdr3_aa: CASSYSGSFTDTQYF

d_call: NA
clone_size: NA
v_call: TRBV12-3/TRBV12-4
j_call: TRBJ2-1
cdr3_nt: TGTGCCAGCAGTTTTAGACAGCCTATATACAATGAGCAGTTCTTC
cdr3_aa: CASSFRQPIYNEQFF

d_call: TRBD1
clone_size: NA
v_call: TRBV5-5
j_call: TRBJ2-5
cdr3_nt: TGTGCCAGCAGCTTGTGGCTTGGGACAGAACAAGAGACCCAGTACTTC
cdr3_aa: CASSLWLGTEQETQYF

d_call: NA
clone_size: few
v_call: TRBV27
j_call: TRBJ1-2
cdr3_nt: TGTGCCAGCAGTTTCGCGATGGTAGGCAGTAACTATGGCTACACCTTC
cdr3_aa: CASSFAMVGSNYGYTF

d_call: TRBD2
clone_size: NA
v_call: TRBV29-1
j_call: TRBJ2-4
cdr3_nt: TGCAGCGCCCAATGGGGGAGGGAAAACATTCAGTACTTC
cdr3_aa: CSAQWGRENIQYF

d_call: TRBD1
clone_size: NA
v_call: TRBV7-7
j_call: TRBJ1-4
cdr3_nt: TGTGCCAGCAGCCCCTACGGGACAGGGGGTGAAAAACTGTTTTTT
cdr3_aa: CASSPYGTGGEKLFF

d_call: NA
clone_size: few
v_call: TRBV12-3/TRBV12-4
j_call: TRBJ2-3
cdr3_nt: TGTGCCAGCAGCTTTCTATCCGATACGCAGTATTTT
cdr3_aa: CASSFLSDTQYF

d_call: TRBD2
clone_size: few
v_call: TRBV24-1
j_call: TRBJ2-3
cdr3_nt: TGTGCCACCAGGCCCGGGACTAGCGGGTCGGGAGATACGCAGTATTTT
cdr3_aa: CATRPGTSGSGDTQYF

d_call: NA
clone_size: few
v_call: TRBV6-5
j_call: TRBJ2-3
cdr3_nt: TGTGCCAGCAGTTACTCGAGGACAAGGTCCGTCACAGATACGCAGTATTTT
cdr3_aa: CASSYSRTRSVTDTQYF

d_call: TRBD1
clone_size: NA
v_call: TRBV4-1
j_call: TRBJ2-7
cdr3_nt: TGCGCCAGCAGCCCGTTTAGACAGGGGCCATACGAGCAGTACTTC
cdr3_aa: CASSPFRQGPYEQYF

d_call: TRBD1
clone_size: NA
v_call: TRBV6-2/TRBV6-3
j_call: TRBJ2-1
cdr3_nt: TGTGCCAGCAGTTACGTTGCAAGCCGGGACAGTGTGGTAGGTGAGCAGTTCTTC
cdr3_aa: CASSYVASRDSVVGEQFF

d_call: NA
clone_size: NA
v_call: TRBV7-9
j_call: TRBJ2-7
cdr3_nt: TGTGCCAGCAGCCAAGAAACAGGATACTCCTACGAGCAGTACTTC
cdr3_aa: CASSQETGYSYEQYF

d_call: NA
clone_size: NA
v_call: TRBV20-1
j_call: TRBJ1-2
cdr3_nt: TGCAGTGCCGGGGGCAGGAACTATGGCTACACCTTC
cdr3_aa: CSAGGRNYGYTF

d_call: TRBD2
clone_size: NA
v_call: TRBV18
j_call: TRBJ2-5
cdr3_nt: TGTGCCAGCTCACCAATCGAGTCGGGGGGCCAAGAGACCCAGTACTTC
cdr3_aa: CASSPIESGGQETQYF

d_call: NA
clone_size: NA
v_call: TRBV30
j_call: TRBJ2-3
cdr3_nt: TGTGCCTGGAGTGCCACCGGACCGAGGGCAGATACGCAGTATTTT
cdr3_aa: CAWSATGPRADTQYF

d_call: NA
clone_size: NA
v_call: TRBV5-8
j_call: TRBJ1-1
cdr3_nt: TGTGCCAGCAGCTTAGGAGGACGACGAGACACTGAAGCTTTCTTT
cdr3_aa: CASSLGGRRDTEAFF